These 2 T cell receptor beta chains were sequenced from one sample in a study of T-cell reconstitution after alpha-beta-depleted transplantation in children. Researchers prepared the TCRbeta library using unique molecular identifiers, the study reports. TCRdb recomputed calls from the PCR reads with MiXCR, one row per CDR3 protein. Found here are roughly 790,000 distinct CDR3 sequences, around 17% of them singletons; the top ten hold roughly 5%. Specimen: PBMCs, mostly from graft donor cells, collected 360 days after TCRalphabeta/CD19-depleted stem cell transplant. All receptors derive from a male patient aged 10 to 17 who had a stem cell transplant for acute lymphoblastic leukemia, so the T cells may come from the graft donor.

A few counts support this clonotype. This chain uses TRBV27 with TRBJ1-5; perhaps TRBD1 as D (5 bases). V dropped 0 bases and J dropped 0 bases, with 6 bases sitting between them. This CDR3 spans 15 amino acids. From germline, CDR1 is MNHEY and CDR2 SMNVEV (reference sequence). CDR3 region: CASSLSRASNQPQHF. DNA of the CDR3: TGTGCCAGCAGTTTATCCAGGGCTAGCAATCAGCCCCAGCATTTT.

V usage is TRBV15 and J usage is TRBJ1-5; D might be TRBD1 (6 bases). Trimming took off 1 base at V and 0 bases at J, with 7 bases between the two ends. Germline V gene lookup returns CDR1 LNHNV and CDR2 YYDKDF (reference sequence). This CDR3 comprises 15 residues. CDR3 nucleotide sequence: TGTGCCACCAGCAGAGGACAGGTTAGCAATCAGCCCCAGCATTTT. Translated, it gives CATSRGQVSNQPQHF.